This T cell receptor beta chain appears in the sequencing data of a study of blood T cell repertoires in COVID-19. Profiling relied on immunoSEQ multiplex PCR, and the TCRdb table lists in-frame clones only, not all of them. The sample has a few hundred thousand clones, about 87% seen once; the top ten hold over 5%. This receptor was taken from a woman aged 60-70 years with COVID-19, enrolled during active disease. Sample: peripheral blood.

The CDR3 region has the DNA TGTGCCACCAGCGAGCTAGCGGGAGCGAACAATGAGCAGTTCTTC. Its protein is CATSELAGANNEQFF. The chain has TRBV15 and TRBJ2-1; 10 bases agree with TRBD2. The ends lost 5 bases at V and 5 bases at J; junction bases unmatched: 6. The CDR3 length is 15 residues. CDR1 LNHNV and CDR2 YYDKDF come from the germline V gene (reference sequence).